Listed below are T cell receptor beta chains from one sample, sequenced in a study of blood T cell repertoires in COVID-19. Profiling relied on immunoSEQ multiplex PCR, and the TCRdb table lists in-frame clones only, not all of them. This table holds about 190,000 clones, just under 80% found once. The specimen sequenced was peripheral blood. Source of these receptors: a woman older than 75 with active or convalescent COVID-19. The CDR3 runs from the conserved cysteine through the conserved F or W. Each record gives: V gene, clone size, J gene, D gene, CDR3 protein, CDR3 DNA. The D gene is left open where the match is weak. Rows may omit the clone size; those that give it use once, few, many or a size class.

TRBV6-5,.,TRBJ2-5,TRBD2,CASSYSNPLADETQYF,TGTGCCAGCAGTTACTCGAACCCTCTAGCGGACGAGACCCAGTACTTC
TRBV10-3,.,TRBJ1-1,TRBD1,CAIRETGLGTEAFF,TGTGCCATCAGGGAGACAGGGTTGGGCACTGAAGCTTTCTTT
TRBV5-1,.,TRBJ2-5,TRBD1,CASSTGQGNQETQYF,TGCGCCAGCAGCACGGGACAGGGAAACCAAGAGACCCAGTACTTC
TRBV29-1,.,TRBJ1-1,.,CSVAEGNTEAFF,TGCAGCGTTGCTGAGGGGAACACTGAAGCTTTCTTT
TRBV6-6,.,TRBJ1-5,.,CASSFRSDQPQHF,TGTGCCAGCAGTTTTAGAAGTGATCAGCCCCAGCATTTT
TRBV6-1,.,TRBJ1-2,.,CASSERTDLNYGYTF,TGTGCCAGCAGTGAGAGGACAGACCTAAACTATGGCTACACCTTC
TRBV7-9,once,TRBJ2-7,.,CASSYQGTGEQYF,TGTGCCAGCAGCTACCAGGGAACGGGCGAGCAGTACTTC
TRBV28,.,TRBJ1-6,.,CASRLRTGNSPLHF,TGTGCCAGCAGACTAAGGACGGGGAATTCACCCCTCCACTTT
TRBV7-9,.,TRBJ1-2,TRBD1,CASSFTGVYGYTF,TGTGCCAGCAGCTTCACAGGGGTCTATGGCTACACCTTC
TRBV9,.,TRBJ1-2,.,CASSVGTNYGYTF,TGTGCCAGCAGCGTAGGTACTAACTATGGCTACACCTTC
TRBV2,.,TRBJ2-3,.,CASSVGGGGTDTQYF,TGTGCCAGCAGTGTGGGGGGTGGGGGCACAGATACGCAGTATTTT
TRBV3-1/TRBV3-2,.,TRBJ2-5,TRBD2,CASSRGLAGVLETQYF,TGTGCCAGCAGCCGAGGACTAGCGGGGGTTCTCGAGACCCAGTACTTC
TRBV6-6,.,TRBJ1-2,.,CASSYGEGYRNYGYTF,TGTGCCAGCAGTTATGGCGAGGGTTATCGGAACTATGGCTACACCTTC
TRBV25-1,.,TRBJ1-4,.,CASSDQGLDEKLFF,TGTGCCAGCAGTGACCAGGGGTTGGATGAAAAACTGTTTTTT
TRBV7-8,.,TRBJ2-7,.,CASSLGLARPSSYEQYF,TGTGCCAGCAGCTTAGGTCTAGCGAGGCCCTCCTCCTACGAGCAGTACTTC
TRBV18,.,TRBJ2-1,TRBD1,CASSPLQGATNEQFF,TGTGCCAGCTCACCACTTCAGGGGGCAACAAATGAGCAGTTCTTC
TRBV28,.,TRBJ2-7,TRBD2,CASSTSSLTSGRALYEQYF,TGTGCCAGCAGTACCTCCTCACTCACTAGCGGGAGGGCCCTCTACGAGCAGTACTTC
TRBV5-1,.,TRBJ1-1,TRBD1,CASTRSGQGSEAFF,TGCGCCAGCACCCGATCAGGACAGGGCTCTGAAGCTTTCTTT
TRBV5-4,.,TRBJ2-3,TRBD2,CASSSGTSGGATQYF,TGTGCCAGCAGCTCCGGGACTAGCGGGGGGGCTACGCAGTATTTT
TRBV7-6,.,TRBJ2-5,TRBD1,CASSLTRTGAQPPQETQYF,TGTGCCAGCAGCTTAACCCGGACAGGGGCTCAACCCCCACAAGAGACCCAGTACTTC
TRBV2,few,TRBJ1-5,.,CASSEGRRGSNQPQHF,TGTGCCAGCAGTGAAGGGCGAAGGGGAAGCAATCAGCCCCAGCATTTT
TRBV5-1,.,TRBJ2-1,TRBD2,CASKPGGGPPYNEQFF,TGCGCCAGCAAACCGGGGGGAGGGCCTCCCTACAATGAGCAGTTCTTC
TRBV5-3,.,TRBJ1-2,.,CARSHWPGTSQSTGGYTF,TGTGCCAGAAGCCATTGGCCAGGGACATCTCAATCTACGGGGGGCTACACCTTC
TRBV7-9,.,TRBJ1-2,TRBD1,CASTPGTGADHGYTF,TGTGCCAGCACCCCCGGGACAGGGGCAGATCATGGCTACACCTTC
TRBV5-1,.,TRBJ2-7,.,CVSRSGTYYEQYF,TGCGTCAGCAGGTCCGGGACATATTACGAGCAGTACTTC
TRBV7-2,.,TRBJ2-1,.,CASPVVTGGPANEQFF,TGTGCCAGCCCCGTCGTTACGGGGGGCCCGGCGAATGAGCAGTTCTTC
TRBV18,.,TRBJ2-2,.,CASSPQQGNTGELFF,TGTGCCAGCTCACCACAACAGGGGAACACCGGGGAGCTGTTTTTT
TRBV28,.,TRBJ1-1,.,CASSLRRVVSTEAFF,TGTGCCAGCAGTTTAAGGAGAGTGGTGAGCACTGAAGCTTTCTTT
TRBV18,.,TRBJ1-2,TRBD1,CASSQAPGQPNYGYTF,TGTGCCAGCTCACAAGCCCCGGGACAGCCTAACTATGGCTACACCTTC
TRBV27,.,TRBJ1-2,.,CASSLRWQDYGYTF,TGTGCCAGCAGTTTACGGTGGCAGGACTATGGCTACACCTTC
TRBV18,.,TRBJ2-6,.,CASSPNRQGLSGANVLTF,TGTGCCAGCTCACCCAACCGACAGGGACTCTCTGGGGCCAACGTCCTGACTTTC
TRBV5-8,once,TRBJ2-1,.,CASSFGGSLILEQFF,TGTGCCAGCAGCTTCGGGGGTTCCCTTATTCTTGAGCAGTTCTTC
TRBV6-6,.,TRBJ2-3,TRBD1,CASSRRGQGTWRSTDTQYF,TGTGCCAGCAGTCGGCGGGGACAGGGGACGTGGAGGAGCACAGATACGCAGTATTTT
TRBV4-1,many,TRBJ2-7,TRBD2,CASSPFSGGPDEQYF,TGCGCCAGCAGCCCCTTCTCGGGGGGGCCTGACGAGCAGTACTTC
TRBV19,.,TRBJ1-5,.,CASSRIQQPQHF,TGTGCCAGTAGTAGAATACAGCAGCCCCAGCATTTT
TRBV7-2,.,TRBJ2-1,TRBD2,CASSLASGGAWVNEQFF,TGTGCCAGCAGCTTAGCCAGCGGGGGGGCCTGGGTAAATGAGCAGTTCTTC
TRBV28,.,TRBJ2-7,TRBD1,CASSTGILKPGQGASNEQYF,TGTGCCAGCAGTACCGGTATTCTGAAACCGGGACAGGGGGCAAGTAACGAGCAGTACTTC
TRBV3-1/TRBV3-2,.,TRBJ2-3,TRBD2,CASSQRTRGLAGYADTQYF,TGTGCCAGCAGCCAAAGGACCCGGGGACTAGCGGGGTACGCAGATACGCAGTATTTT
TRBV7-2,.,TRBJ1-3,.,CASSLDRATGNTIYF,TGTGCCAGCAGCTTAGACAGGGCTACTGGAAACACCATATATTTT
TRBV30,.,TRBJ1-5,.,CAWSPQGNQPQHF,TGTGCCTGGAGCCCGCAGGGTAATCAGCCCCAGCATTTT
TRBV5-1,.,TRBJ2-7,TRBD1,CASRQGHPYEQYF,TGCGCCAGCAGACAGGGGCATCCCTACGAGCAGTACTTC
TRBV24-1,.,TRBJ1-3,.,CATSDPSGTASGNTIYF,TGTGCCACCAGTGACCCTTCCGGGACTGCCTCTGGAAACACCATATATTTT
TRBV28,.,TRBJ2-7,TRBD1,CASSLLPGQGNYEQYF,TGTGCCAGCAGCCTCCTCCCCGGACAGGGGAACTACGAGCAGTACTTC
TRBV2,.,TRBJ1-2,.,CASSVGASVGYTF,TGTGCCAGCAGTGTTGGGGCGTCAGTCGGCTACACCTTC
TRBV14,once,TRBJ2-3,TRBD2,CASSHRLAASTDTQYF,TGTGCCAGCAGCCACCGGCTAGCGGCGTCCACAGATACGCAGTATTTT
TRBV7-9,.,TRBJ2-5,TRBD2,CASSPTGTSGETQYF,TGTGCCAGCAGCCCAACCGGGACTAGCGGGGAGACCCAGTACTTC
TRBV9,.,TRBJ2-3,TRBD1,CASSVAGWTGPYSTQYF,TGTGCCAGCAGCGTAGCTGGGTGGACAGGACCATACTCAACGCAGTATTTT
TRBV6-5,once,TRBJ2-5,.,CASSFVAGETQYF,TGTGCCAGCAGTTTTGTAGCTGGGGAGACCCAGTACTTC
TRBV29-1,.,TRBJ1-5,.,CSAPGRGTDFHQPQHF,TGCAGCGCCCCTGGCCGGGGGACTGACTTTCATCAGCCCCAGCATTTT